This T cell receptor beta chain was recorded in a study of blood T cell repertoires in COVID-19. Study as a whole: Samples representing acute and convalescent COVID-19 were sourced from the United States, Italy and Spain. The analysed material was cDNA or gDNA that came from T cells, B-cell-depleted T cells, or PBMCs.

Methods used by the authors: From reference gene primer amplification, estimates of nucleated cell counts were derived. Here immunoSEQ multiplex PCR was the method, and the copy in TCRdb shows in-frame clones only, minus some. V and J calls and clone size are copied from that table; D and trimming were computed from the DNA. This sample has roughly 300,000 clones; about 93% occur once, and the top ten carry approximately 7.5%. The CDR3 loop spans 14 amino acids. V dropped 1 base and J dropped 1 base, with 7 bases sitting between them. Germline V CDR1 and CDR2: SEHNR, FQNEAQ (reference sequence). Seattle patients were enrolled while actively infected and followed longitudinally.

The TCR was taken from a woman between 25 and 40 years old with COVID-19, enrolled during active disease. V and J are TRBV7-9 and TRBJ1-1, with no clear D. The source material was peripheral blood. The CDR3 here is CASSLEGENTEAFF. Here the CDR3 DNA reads TGTGCCAGCAGCTTAGAAGGAGAGAACACTGAAGCTTTCTTT.